One TCR beta chain is described in this entry. The CDR3 totals 13 residues. Trimming took 11 bases from V and 1 from J, leaving 14 bases between them. The germline V gene encodes CDR1 SNHLY and CDR2 FYNNEI. This entry comes from a study of blood T cell repertoires in COVID-19. Profiling relied on immunoSEQ multiplex PCR, and the TCRdb table lists in-frame clones only, not all of them. The data contain approximately 33,000 clones, 88% of them seen just once; the ten biggest clones take up approximately 7.9%. This chain connects TRBV2 to TRBJ1-2, with no clear D. Sequencing was carried out using peripheral blood. This clonotype originated in a man aged 60-69 years with COVID-19, enrolled during active disease. CDR3 region: CAGILEFNYGYTF. The DNA of the CDR3 is TGTGCCGGCATTTTAGAGTTTAACTATGGCTACACCTTC. The full variable domain, completed using reference TRBV2 and TRBJ1-2, is EPEVTQTPSHQVTQMGQEVILRCVPISNHLYFYWYRQILGQKVEFLVSFYNNEISEKSEIFDDQFSVERPDGSNFTLKIRSTKLEDSAMYFCAGILEFNYGYTFGSGTRLTVV.